The clone carrying this T cell receptor beta chain was counted a few times. Its antigen is unknown. This sample was taken from a study of spatial heterogeneity in lung cancer. Overall study context: Donors were roughly 70 untreated early-stage non-small cell lung cancer patients. Sequenced follow-up PBMC samples came a median of around 2 years after resection, where available. Study results and caveats: More often at tumor resection than at routine follow-up, ubiquitous expanded tumor TCRs were detected in the blood.

V trimming: 3 bases; J trimming: 1 base; junction bases outside the gene matches: 3. The CDR3 spans 15 residues. Germline V gene data show CDR1 as SGHTA and CDR2 as FQGNSA. A distinct unique molecular identifier was carried by each TCR cDNA molecule. TCRdb reprocessed the 5' RACE reads via MiXCR and lists one record per CDR3 protein. The sample holds some 110,000 distinct CDR3 sequences, 9.5% to 15% seen once. Documented time point: blood at routine non-recurrence follow-up after resection. Sequencing covered unsorted whole RNA taken from tumor, nontumor lung or frozen PBMC. The genes are TRBV7-2 and TRBJ2-3; 8 bases are shared with TRBD2. This specimen was PBMCs, taken at follow-up. The TCR sequence derives from a male donor with early-stage non-small cell lung cancer. The CDR3: CASSFRGGGTDTQYF. CDR3 in DNA: TGTGCCAGCAGCTTCCGGGGGGGCGGCACAGATACGCAGTATTTT.